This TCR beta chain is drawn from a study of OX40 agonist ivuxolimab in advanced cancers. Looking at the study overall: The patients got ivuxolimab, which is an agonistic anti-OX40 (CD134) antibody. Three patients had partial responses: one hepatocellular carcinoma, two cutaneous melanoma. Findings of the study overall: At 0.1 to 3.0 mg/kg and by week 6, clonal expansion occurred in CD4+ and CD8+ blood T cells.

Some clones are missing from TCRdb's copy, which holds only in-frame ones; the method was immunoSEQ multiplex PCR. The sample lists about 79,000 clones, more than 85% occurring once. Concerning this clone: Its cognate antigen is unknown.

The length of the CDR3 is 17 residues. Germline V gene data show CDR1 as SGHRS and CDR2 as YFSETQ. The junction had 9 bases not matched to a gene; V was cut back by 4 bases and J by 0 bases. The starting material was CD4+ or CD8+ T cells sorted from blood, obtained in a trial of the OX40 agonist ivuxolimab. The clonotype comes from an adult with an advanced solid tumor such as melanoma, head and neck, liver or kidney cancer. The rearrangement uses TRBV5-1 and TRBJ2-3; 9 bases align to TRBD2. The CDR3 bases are TGCGCCAGCAGCCCGGGACTAGCAGCCTCCAGCACAGATACGCAGTATTTT. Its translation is CASSPGLAASSTDTQYF.